The entry below describes one T cell receptor beta chain. Its antigen is not known. The data originate from a study of T cells in localized non-small cell lung cancer. Study outcomes and limitations: Uninvolved adjacent lung showed the highest T cell clonality, exceeding tumor. Sequencing was limited to one tumor region, leaving the possibility of heterogeneity open.

The CDR3 loop spans 15 amino acids. Deletions cut 1 base from V and 4 bases from J, with 12 bases between. Looked up from germline, CDR1 is SGHAT and CDR2 is FQNNGV. The assay was immunoSEQ multiplex PCR, and TCRdb's table has in-frame clones only and misses some. Among 35,000 or so clones listed, around 90% were seen once. This sequence joins TRBV11-2 and TRBJ2-3; D may correspond to TRBD1 or TRBD2 (5 bases each). The sequence came from a woman aged 35 to 70 with stage I lung adenocarcinoma. Sequenced material: peripheral blood, taken before any cancer treatment. The CDR3 reads CASSLVVGAPDTQYF. The CDR3 nucleotides read TGTGCCAGCAGCTTAGTAGTCGGGGCCCCAGATACGCAGTATTTT.